These T cell receptor beta chains were read from a single sample in a study of T cells in narcolepsy. The method was immunoSEQ multiplex PCR; TCRdb's version includes in-frame clones alone and lacks a portion of them. The table lists about 33,000 clones, 84% of them singletons. Sequenced input: CD45RA- memory CD4+ T cells from PBMCs. These TCRs come from a human donor with narcolepsy. Each CDR3 is given with its conserved first and last residue. Fields, in order: J gene, clone size, D gene, V gene, CDR3 DNA, CDR3 protein. A D gene is named only where the DNA matches it firmly. Size is stated for part of the rows, as once, few or many counts, or as a class when the clone is expanded.

TRBJ2-7 - - TRBV11-2 TGTGCCAGCAGCTTAGGGACAGCCATATCCTACGAGCAGTACTTC CASSLGTAISYEQYF
TRBJ1-5 - TRBD1 TRBV2 TGTGCCAGCAGTGTAGGACAGGGCGGAGGATACCAGCCCCAGCATTTT CASSVGQGGGYQPQHF
TRBJ2-7 - - TRBV6-6 TGTGCCAGCAACGGACAGTCCTCCTACGAGCAGTACTTC CASNGQSSYEQYF
TRBJ1-6 - TRBD1 TRBV6-6 TGTGCCAGCAGTTACGGGGGACAGGGAAGTTCACCCCTCCACTTT CASSYGGQGSSPLHF
TRBJ1-5 - - TRBV28 TGTGCCAGCAGTTTTCGTACCCGGGCGGCCCGAAATAGCAATCAGCCCCAGCATTTT CASSFRTRAARNSNQPQHF
TRBJ1-3 - TRBD1 TRBV7-2 TGTGCCAGCAGCGCGAGGACAGGCGGAAACACCATATATTTT CASSARTGGNTIYF
TRBJ2-7 - TRBD1 TRBV5-4 TGTGCCAGCAGCCCCTCGGACAGGTTGTCCTACGAGCAGTACTTC CASSPSDRLSYEQYF
TRBJ1-2 - - TRBV2 TGTGCCAGCAGTCGGCGGGGGGACTATGGCTACACCTTC CASSRRGDYGYTF
TRBJ1-4 - TRBD1 TRBV30 TGTGCCTGGAGTTTCCCCGGGACAGCTAATGAAAAACTGTTTTTT CAWSFPGTANEKLFF
TRBJ1-4 - - TRBV7-2 TGTGCCAGCAGCTTAGGGGGGATGACTAATGAAAAACTGTTTTTT CASSLGGMTNEKLFF
TRBJ1-4 - - TRBV9 TGTGCCAGCAGCGCCGACAACCCGGGCCCCACAACTAATGAAAAACTGTTTTTT CASSADNPGPTTNEKLFF
TRBJ2-1 once - TRBV9 TGTGCCAGCAGCGTAGTCAGGAGCTCCTACAATGAGCAGTTCTTC CASSVVRSSYNEQFF
TRBJ1-5 - - TRBV5-4 TGTGCCAGCAGCTTGGGGGGGGTAGCGAGCAATCAGCCCCAGCATTTT CASSLGGVASNQPQHF
TRBJ1-6 - TRBD1 TRBV2 TGTGCCAGCAGGGGACAGTCTAATAATTCACCCCTCCACTTT CASRGQSNNSPLHF
TRBJ1-4 - - TRBV9 TGTGCCAGCAGCGACGGGGGGACAACTAATGAAAAACTGTTTTTT CASSDGGTTNEKLFF
TRBJ2-5 - TRBD1 TRBV9 TGTGCCAGCAGCGTGGGACAGCAAGAGACCCAGTACTTC CASSVGQQETQYF
TRBJ2-5 - - TRBV5-6 TGTGCCAGCAGAAAAAATTCTGAGACCCAGTACTTC CASRKNSETQYF
TRBJ1-2 - - TRBV6-1 TGTGCCAGCACTGCCTCCCAGACTAACTATGGCTACACCTTC CASTASQTNYGYTF
TRBJ2-2 - - TRBV10-3 TGTGCCATCAGCGGGGTTACCGCCGGGGAGCTGTTTTTT CAISGVTAGELFF
TRBJ2-5 once TRBD2 TRBV7-3 TGTGCCAGCAGCCCCGTTGGTAGCGGGGGTGGTGAGACCCAGTACTTC CASSPVGSGGGETQYF
TRBJ2-6 - - TRBV5-5 TGTGCCAGCAACTTGAAAGGAAGAGACCTTTCTGGGGCCAACGTCCTGACTTTC CASNLKGRDLSGANVLTF
TRBJ2-5 - - TRBV21-1 TGTGCCAGCAGCTCCCTCACCTGGACTCAAGAGACCCAGTACTTC CASSSLTWTQETQYF
TRBJ2-3 - TRBD2 TRBV6-1 TGTGCCAGCCGGGCCCTAGCGGGGCCCCGGGGTACGCAGTATTTT CASRALAGPRGTQYF
TRBJ2-2 few - TRBV7-3 TGTGCCAGCAGCCAGGGGGGCACCGGGGAGCTGTTTTTT CASSQGGTGELFF
TRBJ2-2 - TRBD2 TRBV18 TGTGCCAGCTCACCCCGGGAGGGGCCTCTCTCCGGGGAGCTGTTTTTT CASSPREGPLSGELFF
TRBJ2-2 - - TRBV30 TGTGCCTGGAGCCCCGAGAGCAACACCGGGGAGCTGTTTTTT CAWSPESNTGELFF
TRBJ1-6 - - TRBV7-2 TGTGCCAGCAGCCCCTCCCCCCTTTCACCCCTCCACTTT CASSPSPLSPLHF
TRBJ2-3 - - TRBV7-8 TGTGCCAGCAGCTCCCGGGGACTCTCAGATACGCAGTATTTT CASSSRGLSDTQYF
TRBJ2-1 - - TRBV2 TGTGCCAGCAGTGAACAGGGATTCAATGAGCAGTTCTTC CASSEQGFNEQFF
TRBJ1-6 - - TRBV6-4 TGTGCCAGCAGTGTAGGTAAGAATTCACCCCTCCACTTT CASSVGKNSPLHF
TRBJ2-7 - TRBD1 TRBV2 TGTGCCAGCAGGGTAGACAGGGGGCGTGGGCAGTACTTC CASRVDRGRGQYF
TRBJ2-3 - TRBD2 TRBV7-9 TGTGCCAGCAGCACGGGGGGGCGTCCAGATACGCAGTATTTT CASSTGGRPDTQYF
TRBJ1-5 few - TRBV6-1 TGTGCCAGCAGCCCCGGGACACTCAGCAATCAGCCCCAGCATTTT CASSPGTLSNQPQHF
TRBJ1-1 - TRBD1 TRBV4-3 TGCGCCAGCAGACAAAATAGACAGGGTAACACTGAAGCTTTCTTT CASRQNRQGNTEAFF
TRBJ2-7 - TRBD2 TRBV30 TGTGCCTGGAGGCCCTTACTAGCGGGGGGCCCCTACGAGCAGTACTTC CAWRPLLAGGPYEQYF
TRBJ2-1 - TRBD2 TRBV5-4 TGTGCCAGCTTCCTAGCGGGGCGATCCTACAATGAGCAGTTCTTC CASFLAGRSYNEQFF
TRBJ2-5 - - TRBV7-8 TGTGCCAGCAGCTTCGGCGCGGGGTATGAGACCCAGTACTTC CASSFGAGYETQYF
TRBJ1-6 once TRBD1 TRBV5-1 TGCGCCAGCAGGGCCGGGACAGGGGGTTCACCCCTCCACTTT CASRAGTGGSPLHF
TRBJ2-5 - - TRBV4-1 TGCGCCAGCAGCCAAGATCAAACCTCAGGGTCCAAGTACTTC CASSQDQTSGSKYF
TRBJ2-2 - - TRBV6-7 TGTGCCAGCAGCCAACCGGACACCGGGGAGCTGTTTTTT CASSQPDTGELFF
TRBJ2-1 - - TRBV11-2 TGTGCCAGCAGCTTAGGAAGGGCCCACAATGAGCAGTTCTTC CASSLGRAHNEQFF
TRBJ1-5 - - TRBV2 TGTGCCAGCAGTCCAGGACAGAATCGCAATCAGCCCCAGCATTTT CASSPGQNRNQPQHF
TRBJ1-2 - - TRBV18 TGTGCCAGCTCACGGGAACGAGACTTCTATGGCTACACCTTC CASSRERDFYGYTF
TRBJ1-3 few - TRBV9 TGTGCCAGCAGCGTAGGAAGAACGAAATTTGGAAACACCATATATTTT CASSVGRTKFGNTIYF
TRBJ2-1 - TRBD2 TRBV2 TGTGCCAGCACTAGGACTAGCGGGGGCTACAATGAGCAGTTCTTC CASTRTSGGYNEQFF
TRBJ1-4 - - TRBV29-1 TGCAGCGTTGGTTCGTCTAATGAAAAACTGTTTTTT CSVGSSNEKLFF
TRBJ1-1 - - TRBV19 TGTGCCAGTTATGGGGCGGGGACGTTCGAGATTGAAGCTTTCTTT CASYGAGTFEIEAFF
TRBJ1-6 - - TRBV5-6 TGTGCCAGCAGCTTGGGGAATTCACCCCTCCACTTT CASSLGNSPLHF
TRBJ2-1 - TRBD2 TRBV10-3 TGTGCCATCAGTGAAACGGCGGGGGAATACAATGAGCAGTTCTTC CAISETAGEYNEQFF
TRBJ1-1 - - TRBV11-2 TGTGCCAGCAGCTTAGACCCGGGACTATCGGAAGCTTTCTTT CASSLDPGLSEAFF